The clone carrying this T cell receptor (beta chain) was found once. This specimen belongs to a study of blood T cells in healthy people across ages. Germline V lookup: CDR1 DFQATT, CDR2 SNEGSKA (reference sequence). This CDR3 region has 13 residues. Trimming shortened V by 2 bases and J by 5 bases, and 12 bases separated the two germline ends. PCR was performed a second time for 7 to 11 cycles using a sample-barcoded 5' primer and a J-beta primer mix. TCRdb redid the calling of the 5' RACE reads with MiXCR, one entry per CDR3 protein. This repertoire shows 650,000 to 700,000 distinct CDR3 sequences, about a third found once; its top ten account for just over 15%.

The sequence was obtained from an elderly woman in good health. The gene calls are TRBV20-1 and TRBJ1-2; tentative D call: TRBD1 (5 bases). The source material was blood. CDR3 nucleotides: TGCAGTGCTAGAAGGGCAGGGACTTATGGCTACACCTTC. Translating gives CSARRAGTYGYTF.